These 11 T cell receptor beta chains share one sample of origin, sequenced in a study of T-cell memory formation after mild COVID-19. TCRdb reprocessed the 5' RACE reads via MiXCR and lists one record per CDR3 protein. The sample lists more than 110,000 distinct CDR3 sequences; 11% to 15% were seen once. Material: PBMCs or a T cell subset sorted from them (not recorded which). These receptor sequences come from an adult woman who had mild COVID-19 (a few samples of this study predate the infection). Cell type and time point are not known.

This clonotype was observed a handful of times. This chain's CDR3 is CASSLVPRRRSGDDTQYF. The DNA of the CDR3 is TGTGCCAGCAGCTTAGTACCCCGTCGGCGGAGTGGAGACGATACGCAGTATTTT. The chain combines TRBV7-2 with TRBJ2-3; D unclear. V lost 1 base and J lost 6, with 23 bases in between. The CDR3 extends over 18 amino acids. Germline V gene lookup returns CDR1 SGHTA and CDR2 FQGNSA.

The chain is built from TRBV12-3 or TRBV12-4 and TRBJ1-2; D perhaps matches TRBD1 (5 bases). The CDR3 length is 14 residues. Trimming stripped 2 bases from V and 2 bases from J, with 9 bases between. The CDR3 protein is CASSLSQGNYGYTF. The CDR3 DNA reads as TGTGCCAGCAGTTTATCCCAGGGCAACTATGGCTACACCTTC.

This clonotype showed up many times. This CDR3 is CSVGTGSYEQYF. CDR3 DNA sequence: TGCAGCGTCGGGACAGGATCCTACGAGCAGTACTTC. V gene TRBV29-1 combines with J gene TRBJ2-7; TRBD1 matches at 8 bases. CDR3 size: 12 residues. V lost 6 bases and J lost 1; bases outside the gene matches: 2. Germline CDR1 is SQVTM and CDR2 is ANQGSEA.

This clonotype was counted a few times. V is TRBV12-3 or TRBV12-4 and J is TRBJ2-5; D is unclear. There are 13 residues in the CDR3. Trimming took off 3 bases at V and 1 base at J, with 6 bases between the two ends. As DNA, the CDR3 is TGTGCCAGCAGTTTTCGCCTCCAAGAGACCCAGTACTTC. It is translated as CASSFRLQETQYF.

The rearrangement uses TRBV7-7 and TRBJ2-5; 8 bases are a match to TRBD1. Germline trimming cut 4 bases from V and 2 bases from J; bases unmatched to any gene: 9. Germline CDR1 SSHAT, CDR2 FNYEAQ (reference sequence). The CDR3 runs 16 residues. CDR3 nucleotide sequence: TGTGCCAGCAGCTCCGGGACAGGAGGAAATCAAGAGACCCAGTACTTC. It encodes CASSSGTGGNQETQYF.

The chain joins TRBV9 to TRBJ2-5; D not certain. Per germline, CDR1 SGDLS and CDR2 YYNGEE. This CDR3 is 13 amino acids long. V was clipped by 0 bases and J by 4 bases, with 7 bases between them. The CDR3, as DNA: TGTGCCAGCAGCGTAGAGACACTAGAGACCCAGTACTTC. Amino acid sequence: CASSVETLETQYF.

This chain links TRBV7-9 with TRBJ2-1, with 9 bases fitting TRBD2. The junction had 6 bases not matched to a gene; V was cut back by 0 bases and J by 9 bases. From germline, CDR1 is SEHNR and CDR2 FQNEAQ (reference sequence). There are 15 residues in the CDR3. CDR3 coding DNA: TGTGCCAGCAGCTTAGCTCGGGCGGGGGGGCCTGAGCAGTTCTTC. This encodes CASSLARAGGPEQFF. The full variable domain, its missing parts supplied by reference TRBV7-9 and TRBJ2-1, is DTGVSQNPRHKITKRGQNVTFRCDPISEHNRLYWYRQTLGQGPEFLTYFQNEAQLEKSRLLSDRFSAERPKGSFSTLEIQRTEQGDSAMYLCASSLARAGGPEQFFGPGTRLTVL.

The genes are TRBV5-1 and TRBJ2-1, with 10 bases lining up with TRBD2. V lost 5 bases, J lost 9 bases, and 11 bases stayed unmatched. The CDR3 spans 15 residues. Germline CDR1 SGHRS, CDR2 YFSETQ. Here the CDR3 DNA reads TGCGCCAGCAGTTCTGGCTTAGCGGGGGGTGTTGAGCAGTTCTTC. Translation gives CASSSGLAGGVEQFF.

The chain recombines TRBV7-8 with TRBJ2-3, with TRBD2 as a possible D gene (7 bases). The CDR3 is 14 amino acids. V lost 2 bases to trimming and J lost 6 bases, with 12 bases between them. Germline V CDR1 and CDR2: SGHVS, FQNEAQ. The CDR3 sequence: CASSLRGGPDTQYF. The CDR3 DNA sequence: TGTGCCAGCAGCTTAAGGGGGGGCCCGGATACGCAGTATTTT.

Only a few counts were recorded for this clonotype. This chain uses TRBV9 with TRBJ1-1, with TRBD1 identical over 7 bases. CDR1 is SGDLS, CDR2 YYNGEE, per germline. V dropped 0 bases and J dropped 11; count of bases not matched to a gene: 7. The CDR3 has 13 residues. CDR3 bases: TGTGCCAGCAGCGTAGCTACAGGGGAAGGGGCTTTCTTT. It specifies CASSVATGEGAFF.

The chain employs TRBV13 and TRBJ2-3; 10 bases are a match to TRBD1. The CDR3 is 15 residues long. Per the germline V gene, CDR1 is PRHDT and CDR2 is FYEKMQ (reference sequence). Trimming took 8 bases from V and 4 from J; bases not matched to a gene: 9. The CDR3 DNA sequence: TGTGCCAGCGCGGAGCGGGACAGGGGTTCAGATACGCAGTATTTT. Translating gives CASAERDRGSDTQYF.